Listed here is a single T cell receptor (beta chain). This clone was recorded a few times. Its target antigen remains unknown. No much larger clone is present one base from it, and per-base qualities are unavailable. None of the patients had been given any treatment before thyroid surgery. Using T-cell receptor beta sequencing, the researchers looked back retrospectively at clinical samples from patients, gathered between about 2011 and 2019. The library was prepared using PCR. Sequencing was performed on an Illumina HiSeq 4000. High-throughput sequencing was used to profile the CDR3 region of the TCR beta-chain in every patient. In the original analysis: CDR3 differences across clinicopathological groups were used to build a classifier for discriminating distant-metastatic papillary thyroid cancer patients. Repertoire diversity was assessed with the Shannon index, and tumor-blood repertoire similarity with the Morisita-Horn index. TCRdb's own reprocessing of the public reads used fastp at Q25 and MiXCR and kept productive beta chains. The V and J calls were not made by the authors but by TCRdb's processing. The sample table records 30,000 to 40,000 clones; around 32% of these occur just once. The ten top clones hold 7.8% of the sample.

The germline V gene provides CDR1 MDHEN and CDR2 SYDVKM. The CDR3 runs 12 residues from the cysteine to the phenylalanine. The entry retains the CDR3 DNA only, 36 bases that are in frame from base 1. V is reduced by 6 bases and J by 1 base, leaving a spacing of 6 bases between them. This specimen comes from a study of metastatic and nonmetastatic thyroid tumors (dated by TCRdb to 2018 to 2020). Regarding the research as a whole: The researchers compared repertoires between peripheral blood samples and tumor or nodule tissue samples from patients with malignant or benign thyroid disease. Summary of the overall study and its limitations: In both blood and tumor samples, malignant tumors were reported to have significantly higher TCR beta diversity than benign nodules.

This chain joins TRBV28 to TRBJ1-1; the D gene cannot be named for sure. The specimen was blood. The receptor comes from a female donor with papillary thyroid cancer or a benign thyroid nodule (not recorded which). Some clones in this sample may be carry-over from other donors' samples. The CDR3 reads as follows: CASRRQNTEAFF. The DNA sequence is TGTGCCAGCAGACGTCAGAACACTGAAGCTTTCTTT.